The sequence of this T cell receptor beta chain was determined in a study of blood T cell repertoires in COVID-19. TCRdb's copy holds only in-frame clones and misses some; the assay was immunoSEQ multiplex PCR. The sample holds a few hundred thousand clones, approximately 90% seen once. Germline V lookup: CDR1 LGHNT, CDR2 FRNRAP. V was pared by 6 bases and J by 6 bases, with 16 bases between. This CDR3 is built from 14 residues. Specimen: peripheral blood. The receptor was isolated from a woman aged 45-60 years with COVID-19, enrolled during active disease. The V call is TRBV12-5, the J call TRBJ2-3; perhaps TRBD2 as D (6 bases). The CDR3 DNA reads TGTGCTAGTGGCCCTGGACTACTCGACGATACGCAGTATTTT. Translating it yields CASGPGLLDDTQYF.